These T cell receptor beta chains were read from a single sample in a study of identical twins. A single record per CDR3 protein comes from TCRdb applying MiXCR to the 5' RACE reads. This table holds about 260,000 distinct CDR3 sequences, about 7% found once. This sample also belongs to another study, concerning yellow fever vaccine responses in identical twins.

Sequencing input: memory (CD45RO+) T cells sorted from blood. Receptors originate from a young woman in good health. Each CDR3 is given with its conserved first and last residue. D genes are given only for firm matches. Size tells how often a clone was seen (once, few, many) or the class of an expanded clone, and some rows leave it out.

d_gene	v_gene	abundance	j_gene	CDR3aa	CDR3nt
NA	TRBV20-1	NA	TRBJ2-5	CSAGRLGIETQYF	TGCAGTGCTGGCCGGTTGGGGATAGAGACCCAGTACTTC
TRBD1	TRBV4-1	many	TRBJ2-5	CASSQDSPGQGRETQYF	TGCGCCAGCAGCCAAGATTCCCCGGGACAGGGTAGAGAGACCCAGTACTTC
NA	TRBV7-3	many	TRBJ2-1	CASSSLRGNEQFF	TGTGCCAGCAGCTCCCTACGGGGAAATGAGCAGTTCTTC
NA	TRBV6-1	few	TRBJ2-1	CASSPREANNEQFF	TGTGCCAGCAGCCCGAGGGAGGCTAACAATGAGCAGTTCTTC
NA	TRBV7-2	many	TRBJ2-3	CASSSSGWPPDTQYF	TGTGCCAGCAGCTCGTCGGGGTGGCCCCCCGATACGCAGTATTTT
NA	TRBV28	many	TRBJ2-3	CASSRNTQYF	TGTGCCAGCAGTCGTAATACGCAGTATTTT
NA	TRBV10-2	many	TRBJ2-1	CASSRGRDNEQFF	TGCGCCAGCAGTCGAGGCCGGGACAATGAGCAGTTCTTC
NA	TRBV3-1	few	TRBJ2-3	CASSQELGVTDTQYF	TGTGCCAGCAGCCAAGAACTCGGGGTCACAGATACGCAGTATTTT
TRBD1	TRBV13	NA	TRBJ1-5	CASSRTGGTSNQPQHF	TGTGCCAGCAGTCGGACAGGGGGGACTAGCAATCAGCCCCAGCATTTT
NA	TRBV12-3/TRBV12-4	NA	TRBJ1-5	CASSLLQGGGQPQHF	TGTGCCAGCAGTTTACTCCAAGGTGGGGGGCAGCCCCAGCATTTT
NA	TRBV20-1	many	TRBJ1-4	CSASRTANEKLFF	TGCAGTGCTAGTAGGACGGCTAATGAAAAACTGTTTTTT
TRBD1	TRBV29-1	many	TRBJ1-1	CSVLPTGANTEAFF	TGCAGCGTCCTACCGACAGGGGCGAACACTGAAGCTTTCTTT
NA	TRBV20-1	many	TRBJ2-1	CSARDGGGALNEQFF	TGCAGTGCTAGAGATGGAGGGGGGGCATTGAATGAGCAGTTCTTC
NA	TRBV9	few	TRBJ1-2	CASSVGVNYGYTF	TGTGCCAGCAGCGTAGGGGTTAACTATGGCTACACCTTC
NA	TRBV29-1	NA	TRBJ1-2	CSVAGLHGYTF	TGCAGCGTTGCTGGGCTACATGGCTACACCTTC
TRBD2	TRBV24-1	NA	TRBJ2-1	CATSDSTSVRSYNEQFF	TGTGCCACCAGTGACTCGACTAGCGTGCGATCCTACAATGAGCAGTTCTTC
NA	TRBV3-1	many	TRBJ2-1	CASSQGHNSGEQFF	TGTGCCAGCAGCCAAGGGCACAATAGTGGTGAGCAGTTCTTC
NA	TRBV6-1	few	TRBJ1-1	CASSGEGGVTEAFF	TGTGCCAGCAGTGGGGAGGGAGGGGTCACTGAAGCTTTCTTT
NA	TRBV11-2	NA	TRBJ2-5	CASSLGVGGYQETQYF	TGTGCCAGCAGCTTAGGGGTTGGGGGATACCAAGAGACCCAGTACTTC
TRBD1	TRBV3-1	many	TRBJ1-2	CASSHVGTGGWSGYTF	TGTGCCAGCAGCCACGTAGGGACAGGGGGTTGGAGTGGCTACACCTTC
NA	TRBV6-1	NA	TRBJ2-6	CASSAITGSGANVLTF	TGTGCCAGCAGTGCGATTACCGGGTCTGGGGCCAACGTCCTGACTTTC
NA	TRBV5-1	many	TRBJ2-1	CASSLDTRGSYNEQFF	TGCGCCAGCAGCTTGGATACTAGGGGGTCCTACAATGAGCAGTTCTTC
NA	TRBV5-1	NA	TRBJ2-5	CASSLVQGGPQTQYF	TGCGCCAGCAGCTTGGTGCAGGGGGGCCCGCAGACCCAGTACTTC
TRBD1	TRBV10-3	many	TRBJ2-1	CAISLGQGASYNEQFF	TGTGCCATCAGCCTGGGACAGGGGGCCTCCTACAATGAGCAGTTCTTC
TRBD1	TRBV10-3	NA	TRBJ2-1	CAISGQETYNEQFF	TGTGCCATCAGCGGACAGGAGACCTACAATGAGCAGTTCTTC
NA	TRBV6-1	NA	TRBJ1-2	CASEEQGNGYTF	TGTGCCAGCGAAGAACAGGGAAATGGCTACACCTTC
NA	TRBV2	NA	TRBJ2-2	CASTRPVPNYTGELFF	TGTGCCAGCACTCGACCCGTACCCAATTACACCGGGGAGCTGTTTTTT
TRBD1	TRBV27	few	TRBJ2-6	CASSRGTGGAGANVLTF	TGTGCCAGCAGTAGGGGGACAGGGGGCGCTGGGGCCAACGTCCTGACTTTC
NA	TRBV10-3	NA	TRBJ2-1	CAIVGDGDEQFF	TGTGCCATAGTGGGAGACGGAGATGAGCAGTTCTTC
TRBD2	TRBV11-3	many	TRBJ2-3	CASSLRAGGSTDTQYF	TGTGCCAGCAGCTTACGAGCGGGGGGAAGCACAGATACGCAGTATTTT
NA	TRBV3-1	few	TRBJ2-2	CASSQDWDGELFF	TGTGCCAGCAGCCAAGATTGGGACGGGGAGCTGTTTTTT
NA	TRBV7-9	few	TRBJ2-7	CASSPREWYEQYF	TGTGCCAGCAGCCCGCGCGAGTGGTACGAGCAGTACTTC